Shown below are 5 T cell receptor beta chains from a single sample sequenced in a study of control samples from healthy donors and cancer patients (dated by TCRdb to the early 2020s). The library was obtained by the immunoSEQ multiplex PCR assay. TCRdb stores this immuneACCESS table with in-frame sequences only. Part of the clones is absent; in the studies checked, under half of the shortfall reflects unresolved V genes, and no reason is known for the rest. The sample table records some 74,000 clones; 83% of these occur just once. The biggest ten clones account for about a sixth of the sample. Specimen: blood. The origin of the receptors is a man aged 55-75 years in good health.

This chain connects TRBV6-2 or TRBV6-3 to TRBJ2-3, with D tentatively TRBD2 (6 bases). The germline CDR1 and CDR2 sequences are MNHEY and SVGEGT. There are 15 residues in the CDR3. V shed 4 bases and J shed 0 bases, with 11 bases lying between them. DNA for the CDR3: TGTGCCAGCAGTTCTCGCGGGATAAGCACAGATACGCAGTATTTT. It codes for CASSSRGISTDTQYF.

The rearrangement uses TRBV18 and TRBJ2-1, with 13 bases aligning to TRBD2. The germline V gene has CDR1 KGHSH and CDR2 LQKENI. J gave up 10 bases and V 3 bases, and 6 bases lay outside the gene matches. This CDR3 contains 15 residues. CDR3 amino acids: CASSPGLAGVFEQFF. The CDR3 coding sequence is TGTGCCAGCTCACCCGGACTAGCGGGAGTTTTCGAGCAGTTCTTC.

This sequence joins TRBV6-5 and TRBJ2-7; a possible D gene is TRBD2 (6 bases). The CDR3 length is 16 residues. V shed 0 bases and J shed 3 bases, with 15 bases lying between them. Germline V lookup: CDR1 MNHEY, CDR2 SVGAGI. The DNA of the CDR3 is TGTGCCAGCAGTTACTCAATCCGGTTCGGGAGCTACGAGCAGTACTTC. Translating gives CASSYSIRFGSYEQYF.

The V gene is TRBV6-5, the J gene TRBJ1-1, with 7 positions matching TRBD1. This CDR3 region has 12 residues. CDR1 is MNHEY, CDR2 SVGAGI, per germline. V trimming: 2 bases; J trimming: 9 bases; junction bases outside the gene matches: 3. CDR3 in DNA: TGTGCCAGCAGTTACCAGGGACAGCAAGCTTTCTTT. This sequence encodes CASSYQGQQAFF.

This rearrangement joins TRBV4-1 to TRBJ1-1; D gene ambiguous. Trimming took 2 bases from V and 1 from J, leaving 5 bases between them. Germline lookup yields CDR1 MGHRA and CDR2 YSYEKL. This CDR3 is built from 13 residues. The CDR3 DNA reads as TGCGCCAGCAGCCAATTTAGGAACACTGAAGCTTTCTTT. Encoded protein: CASSQFRNTEAFF.